This is a list of T cell receptor beta chains from one sample in a study of beta chain features in type 1 diabetes. Produced via immunoSEQ multiplex PCR; TCRdb's table is partial and in-frame only. The sample has 150,000 to 170,000 clones, 10% seen once. Material for sequencing was central memory CD4+ T cells from blood. These receptors were taken from a man aged 25-45 years with type 1 diabetes. Both conserved end residues are part of each CDR3. The D gene is left open where the match is weak. The listing skips clone size in some rows; elsewhere it reads once, few, many or a size class.

v_gene	abundance	j_gene	d_gene	CDR3nt	CDR3aa
TRBV5-1	few	TRBJ2-5	TRBD2	TGCGCCAGCAAGAATCCGGGGGGCCAAGAGACCCAGTACTTC	CASKNPGGQETQYF
TRBV5-5	NA	TRBJ2-7	TRBD1	TGTGCCAGCAGCTTAGGACAGGCCCTCTACGAGCAGTACTTC	CASSLGQALYEQYF
TRBV10-3	NA	TRBJ2-2	NA	TGTGCCATCAGCGAACAGGGTAACACCGGGGAGCTGTTTTTT	CAISEQGNTGELFF
TRBV5-1	NA	TRBJ1-4	TRBD1	TGCGCCAGCAGCTATCAGGGGGCTCAGGGTGAAAAACTGTTTTTT	CASSYQGAQGEKLFF
TRBV7-9	few	TRBJ2-3	NA	TGTGCCAGCAAGTTTGGAGGGAGTTGGGATACGCAGTATTTT	CASKFGGSWDTQYF
TRBV5-1	few	TRBJ2-2	TRBD2	TGCGCCAGCAGCTCGGGACTACTCATTACCGGGGAGCTGTTTTTT	CASSSGLLITGELFF
TRBV7-9	few	TRBJ2-5	TRBD2	TGTGCCAGCAGTTTTAGCGGGAGGAGTGACGAGACCCAGTACTTC	CASSFSGRSDETQYF
TRBV6-6	few	TRBJ1-2	NA	TGTGCCAGCAGTACTCACTACACAGGGAAGTTTGGCTACACCTTC	CASSTHYTGKFGYTF
TRBV2	many	TRBJ2-1	TRBD2	TGTGCCAGCAGCGGGACTAGTGCGTTCCCCTACAATGAGCAGTTCTTC	CASSGTSAFPYNEQFF
TRBV29-1	few	TRBJ2-7	TRBD2	TGCAGCGTTCTTTTCGCGGGAGGGGGCTCCTACGAGCAGTACTTC	CSVLFAGGGSYEQYF
TRBV29-1	few	TRBJ1-2	NA	TGCAGCGTCTGGGCCGGGGTCGCAGCTAACTATGGCTACACCTTC	CSVWAGVAANYGYTF
TRBV29-1	few	TRBJ1-2	NA	TGCAGCGGGCAAGACAGGACCAACTATGGCTACACCTTC	CSGQDRTNYGYTF
TRBV7-7	NA	TRBJ2-5	TRBD2	TGTGCTAGCGGGGAGTTCCACGGCACCCAGTACTTC	CASGEFHGTQYF
TRBV5-1	few	TRBJ2-7	NA	TGCGCCAGCAGCTTCTCGGGGGACAGTCGATCCGAGCAGTACTTC	CASSFSGDSRSEQYF
TRBV28	NA	TRBJ1-5	NA	TGTGCCAGCTATGACAGGTTTTTGCCCCAGCATTTT	CASYDRFLPQHF
TRBV10-3	NA	TRBJ2-2	TRBD1	TGTGCCATCAGCGTGGACAGGGTTGCCGGGGAGCTGTTTTTT	CAISVDRVAGELFF
TRBV6-1	NA	TRBJ2-7	NA	TGTGCCAGCAGTGAAGGACAGGCATACACCTACGAGCAGTACTTC	CASSEGQAYTYEQYF
TRBV28	NA	TRBJ2-1	TRBD2	TGTGCCAGCTCTAGTTCGTCGGGGGGGTGGTCGAACAATGAGCAGTTCTTC	CASSSSSGGWSNNEQFF
TRBV19	NA	TRBJ1-2	NA	TGTGCCAGTAGTATTCTCACAGGGAGTCGTGGCTACACCTTC	CASSILTGSRGYTF
TRBV11-2	NA	TRBJ2-1	TRBD2	TGTGCCAGCAGCTTAAGCGGGAGAGGCGCTGAGCAGTTCTTC	CASSLSGRGAEQFF
TRBV7-3	NA	TRBJ2-3	TRBD1	TGTGCCAGCAGTAGACAGGGCCCAGATACGCAGTATTTT	CASSRQGPDTQYF
TRBV19	few	TRBJ1-1	NA	TGTGCCAGTAGTCGTGATTTCAGGAACACTGAAGCTTTCTTT	CASSRDFRNTEAFF
TRBV18	NA	TRBJ2-5	NA	TGTGCCAGCTCATGGACAGCCCAAGAGACCCAGTACTTC	CASSWTAQETQYF
TRBV2	once	TRBJ2-5	NA	TGTGCCAGCAGTTTCCTCGGACCCCACCTCGGGGAGACCCAGTACTTC	CASSFLGPHLGETQYF
TRBV4-3	few	TRBJ2-3	NA	TGCGCCAGCAGCCAACAAATCGGGGATACGCAGTATTTT	CASSQQIGDTQYF
TRBV29-1	NA	TRBJ1-1	TRBD1	TGCAGCGTTGACTCCGGGACAGGGGAAGCTTTCTTT	CSVDSGTGEAFF
TRBV27	NA	TRBJ2-1	NA	TGTGCCAGCAGATACTTCGAGAGCTCCTACAATGAGCAGTTCTTC	CASRYFESSYNEQFF
TRBV9	few	TRBJ2-3	TRBD2	TGTGCCAGCAGCGGCCCCGCAGGACTAGCGACAGATACGCAGTATTTT	CASSGPAGLATDTQYF
TRBV5-6	few	TRBJ2-1	TRBD2	TGTGCCAGCAGGACGGGAGGGATGGGGAATGAGCAGTTCTTC	CASRTGGMGNEQFF
TRBV9	few	TRBJ2-3	TRBD2	TGTGCCAGCAGCGCCGACTTACCGGGACTAGCGGTCACAGATACGCAGTATTTT	CASSADLPGLAVTDTQYF
TRBV18	few	TRBJ2-5	TRBD2	TGTGCCAGCTCACCCAGCGGGGGAGAGACCCAGTACTTC	CASSPSGGETQYF
TRBV2	NA	TRBJ2-2	NA	TGTGCCAGCAGACAGGGAGACCCCGGGGAGCTGTTTTTT	CASRQGDPGELFF
TRBV28	NA	TRBJ1-5	TRBD1	TGTGCCAGCAGACAGACAGGGGGCGTCGATCAGCCCCAGCATTTT	CASRQTGGVDQPQHF